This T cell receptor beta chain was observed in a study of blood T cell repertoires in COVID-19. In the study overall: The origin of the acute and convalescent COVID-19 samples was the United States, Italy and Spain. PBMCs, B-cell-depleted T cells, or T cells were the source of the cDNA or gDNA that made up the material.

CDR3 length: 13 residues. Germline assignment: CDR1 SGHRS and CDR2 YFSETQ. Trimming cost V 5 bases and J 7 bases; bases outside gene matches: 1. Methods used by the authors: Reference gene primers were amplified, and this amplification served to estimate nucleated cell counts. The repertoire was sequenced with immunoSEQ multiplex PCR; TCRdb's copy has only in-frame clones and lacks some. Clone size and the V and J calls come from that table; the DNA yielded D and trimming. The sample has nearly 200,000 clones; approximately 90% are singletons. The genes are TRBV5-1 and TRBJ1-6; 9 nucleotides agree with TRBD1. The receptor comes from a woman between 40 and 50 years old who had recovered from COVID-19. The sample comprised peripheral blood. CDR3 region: CASRTGGNSPLHF. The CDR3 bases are TGCGCCAGCAGGACAGGGGGGAATTCACCCCTCCACTTT.